This entry lists 32 T cell receptor beta chains sequenced from one sample in a study of OX40 agonist ivuxolimab in advanced cancers. Receptor amplification or capture employed the immunoSEQ multiplex PCR assay. Imported from immuneACCESS, the table was reduced by TCRdb to in-frame sequences with V and J called. These copies leave out some clones; in studies compared against another copy, an unresolved V gene accounts for under half, and the cause of the remainder is not known. The sample table contains some 74,000 clones; only one count was recorded for approximately 87% of them. Roughly 0.98% of the sample is taken by the ten largest. The sample consisted of CD4+ or CD8+ T cells sorted from blood, taken in a trial of the OX40 agonist ivuxolimab. The receptors were gathered from an adult with an advanced solid tumor such as melanoma, head and neck, liver or kidney cancer.

The chain carries TRBV5-1 and TRBJ1-5, with D tentatively TRBD1 (5 bases). In germline, CDR1 is SGHRS, CDR2 YFSETQ. Trimming pared 2 bases from V and 3 bases from J, leaving 9 bases between. The length of the CDR3 is 14 residues. DNA of the CDR3: TGCGCCAGCAGCTTAGACAGTTACAATCAGCCCCAGCATTTT. Translating gives CASSLDSYNQPQHF.

The chain joins TRBV2 to TRBJ1-5; D is possibly TRBD1 (6 bases). Per germline, CDR1 SNHLY and CDR2 FYNNEI. Trimming cost V 8 bases and J 4 bases, with 12 bases left between them. This CDR3 has 13 amino acids. The CDR3 DNA reads TGTGCCAGCGGAAAAACAGGGAATCAGCCCCAGCATTTT. Translation gives CASGKTGNQPQHF.

This clone appeared a single time. The chain joins TRBV2 to TRBJ1-3; D not certain. V was shortened by 6 bases and J by 0 bases, with 9 bases between the two germline ends. Germline V gives CDR1 SNHLY, CDR2 FYNNEI. This CDR3 is 14 amino acids long. In DNA form, the CDR3 reads TGTGCCAGCAGGGCCGGACTCTCTGGAAACACCATATATTTT. Its protein is CASRAGLSGNTIYF.

This sequence joins TRBV7-3 and TRBJ2-1; no firm D call. The V gene lost 2 bases and the J gene lost 6 bases, with 8 bases spanning the gap. Germline assignment: CDR1 SGHTA and CDR2 FQGTGA. CDR3 length: 13 amino acids. CDR3 amino acids: CASSLVGRNEQFF. DNA for the CDR3: TGTGCCAGCAGCTTAGTCGGCCGCAATGAGCAGTTCTTC.

This rearrangement joins TRBV5-1 to TRBJ1-3; no definite D call. CDR1 and CDR2 (germline): SGHRS, YFSETQ. The CDR3 extends over 15 amino acids. The V and J ends lost 0 bases and 0 bases respectively, with 7 bases between them. The CDR3 spells CASSLDGSSGNTIYF. As DNA, the CDR3 is TGCGCCAGCAGCTTGGACGGATCCTCTGGAAACACCATATATTTT.

The V gene is TRBV7-2, the J gene TRBJ2-1; TRBD2 agrees at 8 bases. V trimming: 3 bases; J trimming: 7 bases; junction bases outside the gene matches: 2. CDR1 and CDR2 from the germline V gene are SGHTA and FQGNSA. This CDR3 has 13 amino acids. The CDR3 protein is CASSFQRENEQFF. CDR3 coding DNA: TGTGCCAGCAGCTTCCAGCGGGAGAATGAGCAGTTCTTC.

The chain joins TRBV19 to TRBJ2-6, with D unclear. This CDR3 comprises 14 residues. V shed 11 bases and J shed 0 bases, with 11 bases lying between them. The germline V gene encodes CDR1 LNHDA and CDR2 SQIVND (reference sequence). CDR3 sequence (DNA): TGTGCCGGCAAACAGACCTCTGGGGCCAACGTCCTGACTTTC. Translation gives CAGKQTSGANVLTF.

The chain carries TRBV5-4 and TRBJ2-2, with 7 bases aligning to TRBD2. Germline loops: CDR1 SGHNT, CDR2 YYREEE (reference sequence). Unmatched junction bases numbered 4, after V lost 0 bases and J lost 5 bases. The CDR3 consists of 15 residues. The CDR3 nucleotides are TGTGCCAGCAGCTTGGGCCTAGCGGAAACCGGGGAGCTGTTTTTT. It is translated as CASSLGLAETGELFF. Full variable domain (outside the CDR3, taken from reference TRBV5-4 and TRBJ2-2): ETGVTQSPTHLIKTRGQQVTLRCSSQSGHNTVSWYQQALGQGPQFIFQYYREEENGRGNFPPRFSGLQFPNYSSELNVNALELDDSALYLCASSLGLAETGELFFGEGSRLTVL.

The genes are TRBV7-3 and TRBJ1-1, with D possibly matching TRBD1 (6 bases). V gave up 5 bases and J gave up 11 bases, with 15 bases separating them. The CDR3 loop spans 12 amino acids. Germline CDR1 reads SGHTA; CDR2 reads FQGTGA. The CDR3 region has the DNA TGTGCCAGCAGCCTTACAGGGTCCGCGGCTTTCTTT. This sequence encodes CASSLTGSAAFF.

The V call is TRBV11-3, the J call TRBJ2-5; 7 positions match TRBD2. The CDR3 spans 15 residues. Unmatched junction bases numbered 3, after V lost 1 base and J lost 1 base. Germline V CDR1 and CDR2: SGHNT, YENEEA. The CDR3 DNA sequence: TGTGCCAGCAGCTTAGCGGGAGGACCCCAAGAGACCCAGTACTTC. This codes for CASSLAGGPQETQYF.

This rearrangement joins TRBV6-5 to TRBJ2-7, with TRBD2 matching 8 bases. The germline CDR1 and CDR2 sequences are MNHEY and SVGAGI. V shed 2 bases and J 4 bases; nucleotides not matched to a gene: 10. This CDR3 is 16 amino acids long. In nucleotides, the CDR3 is TGTGCCAGCAGTTACACCGTAGCGGGATTGGGGTACGAGCAGTACTTC. This encodes CASSYTVAGLGYEQYF.

The chain joins TRBV7-2 to TRBJ2-1, with 7 bases that match TRBD2. The germline gives CDR1 SGHTA, CDR2 FQGNSA. The trim removed 5 bases at V and 8 bases at J, leaving 9 bases unmatched. CDR3 length equals 14 residues. The CDR3 sequence: CASSPTGLIYEQFF. CDR3 nucleotides: TGTGCCAGCAGCCCGACGGGACTAATCTATGAGCAGTTCTTC.

This clone was counted a single time. This specimen includes other DNA sequences encoding the same CDR3. The V gene is TRBV10-3, the J gene TRBJ2-5; D is uncertain. V lost 6 bases and J 3 bases, leaving 11 bases between the germline ends. Germline CDR1 reads ENHRY; CDR2 reads SYGVKD. The CDR3 has 13 residues. The CDR3 is CAIRGGGEETQYF. In DNA form, the CDR3 reads TGTGCCATCAGAGGCGGTGGCGAAGAGACCCAGTACTTC.

The V gene is TRBV4-2, the J gene TRBJ2-2, with D possibly TRBD1 on 5 matching bases. Germline CDR1 LGHNA, CDR2 YNFKEQ. V was cut by 2 bases and J by 0 bases, with 10 bases left in between. CDR3 length equals 16 residues. The CDR3 bases are TGTGCCAGCAGCCAACGGACACCGACGAACACCGGGGAGCTGTTTTTT. It yields the protein CASSQRTPTNTGELFF.

The chain couples TRBV28 to TRBJ2-1, with 14 bases lining up with TRBD2. There are 17 residues in the CDR3. The trim removed 4 bases at V and 11 bases at J, leaving 13 bases unmatched. Germline assignment: CDR1 MDHEN and CDR2 SYDVKM. The CDR3 protein is CASSSYRRLAGGSQQFF. In DNA, the CDR3 is TGTGCCAGCAGTTCGTACCGGAGACTAGCGGGAGGGTCCCAGCAGTTCTTC.

A note on this clone: Other DNA sequences in this sample translate to the same CDR3. The chain combines TRBV28 with TRBJ2-7, with 7 nucleotides matching TRBD2. This CDR3 contains 14 residues. After removal of 3 bases from V and 2 bases from J, the junction contained 4 bases not matched to a gene. Germline values: CDR1 MDHEN, CDR2 SYDVKM. In DNA form, the CDR3 reads TGTGCCAGCAGTTTGGGAGGGCGGGCCTACGAGCAGTACTTC. Translating gives CASSLGGRAYEQYF.

The gene calls are TRBV29-1 and TRBJ2-7; 8 positions agree with TRBD2. V lost 2 bases to trimming and J lost 7 bases; unmatched junction nucleotides: 13. The CDR3 extends over 15 amino acids. Per germline, CDR1 SQVTM and CDR2 ANQGSEA. Here the CDR3 DNA reads TGCAGCGTTGAACGAAGCGGGAGAGGTTCTGAAGAGCAGTACTTC. It translates to CSVERSGRGSEEQYF.

This clone was recorded a few times. The rearrangement links TRBV25-1 to TRBJ1-2; D unclear. V lost 4 bases to trimming and J lost 7 bases, with 13 bases between them. Germline V gives CDR1 MGHDK, CDR2 SYGVNS. The CDR3 extends over 13 amino acids. The CDR3 spells CASSAAGISGYTF. DNA for the CDR3: TGTGCCAGCAGTGCGGCAGGCATCAGTGGCTACACCTTC.

V and J are TRBV27 and TRBJ2-7, with D possibly TRBD1 on 6 matching bases. CDR3 size: 14 residues. The germline V gene encodes CDR1 MNHEY and CDR2 SMNVEV (reference sequence). The V gene lost 2 bases and the J gene lost 2 bases, with 10 bases spanning the gap. The CDR3 coding sequence is TGTGCCAGCAGTTTAGGGGGCCACCCCTACGAGCAGTACTTC. It encodes CASSLGGHPYEQYF.

This clone was seen only a few times. This chain uses TRBV5-1 with TRBJ1-1; D is undetermined. CDR3 length equals 11 residues. Germline CDR1 SGHRS, CDR2 YFSETQ. V was clipped by 2 bases and J by 9 bases, with 8 bases between them. CDR3 protein: CASSFGGKAFF. In DNA, the CDR3 is TGCGCCAGCAGCTTTGGAGGTAAAGCTTTCTTT.

The V and J genes are TRBV28 and TRBJ2-5, with TRBD2 matching over 14 bases. Germline CDR1 reads MDHEN; CDR2 reads SYDVKM. The V and J ends lost 6 bases and 4 bases, in that order; junction bases with no gene match: 13. This CDR3 has 18 residues. DNA for the CDR3: TGTGCCAGCAGGACAGCGGGACTAGCGGGAGTTCGAGGAGAGACCCAGTACTTC. Its translation is CASRTAGLAGVRGETQYF.

The chain is built from TRBV7-2 and TRBJ2-5; 7 bases align to TRBD2. J lost 5 bases, V lost 5 bases, and 5 bases had no gene match. The germline gives CDR1 SGHTA, CDR2 FQGNSA. This CDR3 spans 13 amino acids. In nucleotides, the CDR3 is TGTGCCAGCAGCGGGGGGGTTGGGGAGACCCAGTACTTC. Protein product: CASSGGVGETQYF.

This sequence joins TRBV9 and TRBJ2-1; D is uncertain. This CDR3 has 13 amino acids. The germline V and J ends were trimmed by 0 bases and 4 bases, with 5 bases remaining between them. The germline CDR1 and CDR2 sequences are SGDLS and YYNGEE. CDR3 in amino acids: CASSVEIYNEQFF. Here the CDR3 DNA reads TGTGCCAGCAGCGTAGAAATTTACAATGAGCAGTTCTTC.

This clone was seen a single time. V usage is TRBV28 and J usage is TRBJ2-1; 11 nucleotides agree with TRBD2. V lost 6 bases to trimming and J lost 7 bases; unmatched junction nucleotides: 8. From germline, CDR1 is MDHEN and CDR2 SYDVKM. This CDR3 contains 15 residues. This CDR3 is CASSISGRARNEQFF. CDR3 bases: TGTGCCAGCAGCATTAGCGGGAGGGCCCGGAATGAGCAGTTCTTC.

This clone occurred once. V usage is TRBV28 and J usage is TRBJ1-2, with D perhaps TRBD1 (6 bases). The V gene's germline CDR1 is MDHEN and CDR2 SYDVKM. The CDR3 loop spans 14 amino acids. V was trimmed by 2 bases and J by 6 bases, leaving 13 bases between them. CDR3 in DNA: TGTGCCAGCAGTTTAGAAGGCAGGGGAGATGGCTACACCTTC. Amino acid sequence: CASSLEGRGDGYTF.

In its sample, this clone was seen once. This chain links TRBV7-2 with TRBJ2-1; 7 bases are a match to TRBD2. The J segment lost 7 bases and the V segment lost 7 bases, leaving 13 bases of the junction unmatched. From germline, CDR1 is SGHTA and CDR2 FQGNSA. The CDR3 consists of 15 residues. The CDR3 DNA follows: TGTGCCAGCACAAATGGGGCGGGAGAGTGGAATGAGCAGTTCTTC. Protein product: CASTNGAGEWNEQFF.

The rearrangement links TRBV15 to TRBJ1-2; 7 bases agree with TRBD1. Germline CDR1 LNHNV, CDR2 YYDKDF (reference sequence). J lost 8 bases, V lost 0 bases, and 12 bases had no gene match. This CDR3 contains 16 residues. CDR3 in DNA: TGTGCCACCAGCAGAGAAAGAGGGGGCCTATCTCGGGGCTACACCTTC. This encodes CATSRERGGLSRGYTF.

The V call is TRBV7-3, the J call TRBJ2-1; a possible D gene is TRBD1 (5 bases). V dropped 5 bases and J dropped 6 bases, with 14 bases sitting between them. Per germline, CDR1 SGHTA and CDR2 FQGTGA. The CDR3 is made up of 14 amino acids. The CDR3 bases are TGTGCCAGCAGCCTATTGACAGTGGGCAATGAGCAGTTCTTC. Translated, it gives CASSLLTVGNEQFF.

V gene TRBV7-2 combines with J gene TRBJ1-5; no reliable D call. The CDR3 has 14 residues. Per germline, CDR1 SGHTA and CDR2 FQGNSA. V was shortened by 0 bases and J by 5 bases, with 8 bases between the two germline ends. The CDR3 nucleotides read TGTGCCAGCAGCTTAGCGCTTGGCTATCAGCCCCAGCATTTT. It translates to CASSLALGYQPQHF.

The V gene is TRBV19, the J gene TRBJ1-2, with D possibly TRBD1 on 6 matching bases. The germline CDR1 and CDR2 sequences are LNHDA and SQIVND (reference sequence). The CDR3 has 15 residues. V was pared by 6 bases and J by 3 bases, with 17 bases between. The CDR3 sequence: CASRVERGRHYGYTF. As DNA, the CDR3 is TGTGCCAGTAGGGTGGAGCGGGGGCGGCACTATGGCTACACCTTC.

The gene calls are TRBV5-4 and TRBJ2-7, with 8 nucleotides matching TRBD2. Germline values: CDR1 SGHNT, CDR2 YYREEE (reference sequence). CDR3 length equals 15 residues. V gave up 3 bases and J gave up 4 bases; unmatched junction bases: 9. Here the CDR3 DNA reads TGTGCCAGCAGCTGGAGCAGCGGGAGTGTTTACGAGCAGTACTTC. Protein sequence: CASSWSSGSVYEQYF.

The chain combines TRBV15 with TRBJ2-2, with a weak D call TRBD1 (6 bases). Trimming pared 3 bases from V and 5 bases from J, leaving 22 bases between. CDR3 size: 18 residues. Germline loops: CDR1 LNHNV, CDR2 YYDKDF (reference sequence). CDR3: CATSRDRRLGARTGELFF. CDR3 nucleotide sequence: TGTGCCACCAGCAGGGACCGGCGGCTGGGGGCGAGGACCGGGGAGCTGTTTTTT.